Listed here is a single TCR beta chain. Clones were sequenced by immunoSEQ multiplex PCR, and TCRdb holds only the in-frame ones, with some missing. The profile shows 10,000 to 11,000 clones, about three quarters of them singletons. This entry comes from a study of sequential checkpoint blockade in melanoma. The CDR3 is made up of 15 amino acids. V trimming: 5 bases; J trimming: 8 bases; junction bases outside the gene matches: 10. The germline V gene has CDR1 SEHNR and CDR2 FQNEAQ (reference sequence). Treatment here: randomized to nivolumab then ipilimumab (arm A) or the reverse (arm B). This specimen consisted of CD8+ T cells sorted from blood (inferred from file names), obtained from a patient given nivolumab and ipilimumab in sequence. V usage is TRBV7-9 and J usage is TRBJ1-2; 11 bases fit TRBD1. The TCR was taken from a human donor with melanoma. The CDR3 DNA follows: TGTGCCAGCAGCCCAGGGACAGGGGGTATGGAAGGCTACACCTTC. Its translation: CASSPGTGGMEGYTF.